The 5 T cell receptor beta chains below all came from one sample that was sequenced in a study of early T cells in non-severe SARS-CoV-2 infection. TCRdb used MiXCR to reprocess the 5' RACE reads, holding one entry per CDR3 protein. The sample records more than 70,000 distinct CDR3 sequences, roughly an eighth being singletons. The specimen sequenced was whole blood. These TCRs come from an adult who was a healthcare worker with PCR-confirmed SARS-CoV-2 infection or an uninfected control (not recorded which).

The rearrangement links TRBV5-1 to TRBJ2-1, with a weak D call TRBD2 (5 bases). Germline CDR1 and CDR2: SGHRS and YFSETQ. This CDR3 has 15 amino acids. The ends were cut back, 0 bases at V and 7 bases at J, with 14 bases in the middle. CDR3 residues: CASSLVETNLNEQFF. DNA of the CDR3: TGCGCCAGCAGCTTGGTAGAGACTAACTTAAATGAGCAGTTCTTC.

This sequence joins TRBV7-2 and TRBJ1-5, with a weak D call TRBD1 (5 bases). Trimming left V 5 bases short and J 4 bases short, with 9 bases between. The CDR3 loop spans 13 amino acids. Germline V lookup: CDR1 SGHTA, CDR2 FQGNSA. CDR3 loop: CASSPDRNQPQHF. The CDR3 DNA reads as TGTGCCAGCAGCCCCGACAGAAATCAGCCCCAGCATTTT.

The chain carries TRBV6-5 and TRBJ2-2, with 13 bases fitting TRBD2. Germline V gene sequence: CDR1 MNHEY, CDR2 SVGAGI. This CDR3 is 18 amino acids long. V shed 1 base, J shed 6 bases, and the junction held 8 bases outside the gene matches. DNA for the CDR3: TGTGCCAGCAGTTACTGGTTAGGACTAGCGGGAGAAGCCGGGGAGCTGTTTTTT. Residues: CASSYWLGLAGEAGELFF.

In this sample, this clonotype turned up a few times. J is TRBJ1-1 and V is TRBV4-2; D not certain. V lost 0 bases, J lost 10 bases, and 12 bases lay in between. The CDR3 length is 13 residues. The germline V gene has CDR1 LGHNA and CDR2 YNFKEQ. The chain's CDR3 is CASSQDRRTGAFF. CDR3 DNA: TGTGCCAGCAGCCAAGATAGACGTACGGGAGCTTTCTTT.

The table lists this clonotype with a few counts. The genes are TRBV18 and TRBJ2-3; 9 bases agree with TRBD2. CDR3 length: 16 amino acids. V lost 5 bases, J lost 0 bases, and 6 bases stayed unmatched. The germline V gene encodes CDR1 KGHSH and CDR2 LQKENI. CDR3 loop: CASSDGLAPSTDTQYF. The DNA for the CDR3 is TGTGCCAGCTCAGATGGACTAGCGCCTAGCACAGATACGCAGTATTTT.